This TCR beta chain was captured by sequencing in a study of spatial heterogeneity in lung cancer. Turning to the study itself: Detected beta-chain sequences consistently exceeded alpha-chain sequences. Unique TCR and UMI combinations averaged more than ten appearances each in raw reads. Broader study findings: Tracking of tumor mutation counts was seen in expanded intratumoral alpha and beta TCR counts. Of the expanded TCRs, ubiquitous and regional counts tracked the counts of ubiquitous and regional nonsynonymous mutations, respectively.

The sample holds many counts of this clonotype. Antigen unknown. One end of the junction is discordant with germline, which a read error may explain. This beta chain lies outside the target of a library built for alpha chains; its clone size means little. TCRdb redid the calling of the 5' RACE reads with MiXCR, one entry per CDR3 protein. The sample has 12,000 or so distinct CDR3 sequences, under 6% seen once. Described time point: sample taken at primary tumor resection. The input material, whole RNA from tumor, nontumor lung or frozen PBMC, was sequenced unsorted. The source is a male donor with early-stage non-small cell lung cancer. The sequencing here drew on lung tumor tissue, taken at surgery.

CDR3 DNA: TGTGCTAGCAGCTTAGTTGAGGGGATCGGCGGGGAGCTGTTTTTT. Protein: CASSLVEGIGGELFF. The chain recombines TRBV7-7 with TRBJ2-2, with D perhaps being TRBD1 or TRBD2 (5 bases each). Germline assignment: CDR1 SSHAT and CDR2 FNYEAQ (reference sequence). CDR3 length: 15 amino acids.